The 9 T cell receptor beta chains listed next were all sequenced from one sample in a study of cytomegalovirus exposure and HLA in healthy donors (dated by TCRdb to about 2017). Libraries were made using the immunoSEQ multiplex PCR assay. The multiplex PCR relied on a mix of 60 forward primers for TCR Vbeta segments and 13 reverse primers for TCR Jbeta segments. TCRdb carries this immuneACCESS record with in-frame sequences only. Its versions omit some clonotypes, under half of them owing to an unresolved V gene in the studies checked, with the rest unexplained. The table for this sample lists tens of thousands of clones; 60% to 70% of them were counted only once. The ten largest clones capture over 9.5% of the sample. Source material: PBMCs. The receptors were sampled from a man in his forties in good health and CMV-seropositive.

The chain is built from TRBV29-1 and TRBJ1-1; no reliable D call. The germline gives CDR1 SQVTM, CDR2 ANQGSEA. This CDR3 contains 10 residues. Trimming pared 8 bases from V and 1 base from J, leaving 5 bases between. The CDR3 reads CSSGNTEAFF. Here the CDR3 DNA reads TGCAGCTCGGGGAACACTGAAGCTTTCTTT.

The gene calls are TRBV5-1 and TRBJ2-5, with a weak D call TRBD2 (6 bases). The CDR3 extends over 14 amino acids. The germline gives CDR1 SGHRS, CDR2 YFSETQ. V lost 1 base to trimming and J lost 5 bases, with 12 bases between them. Written as DNA, the CDR3 is TGCGCCAGCAGCTTGACAGGTGGAGGGGAGACCCAGTACTTC. Translating it yields CASSLTGGGETQYF. Combining the CDR3 with reference TRBV5-1 and TRBJ2-5 gives the whole variable domain KAGVTQTPRYLIKTRGQQVTLSCSPISGHRSVSWYQQTPGQGLQFLFEYFSETQRNKGNFPGRFSGRQFSNSRSEMNVSTLELGDSALYLCASSLTGGGETQYFGPGTRLLVL.

The genes are TRBV11-1 and TRBJ2-5; D is undetermined. The CDR3 is made up of 16 amino acids. The germline V and J ends were trimmed by 1 base and 4 bases, with 16 bases remaining between them. From germline, CDR1 is SGHAT and CDR2 FQDESV (reference sequence). CDR3 residues: CASSLGSPGPGETQYF. DNA for the CDR3: TGTGCCAGCAGCTTAGGATCCCCCGGTCCCGGAGAGACCCAGTACTTC.

The chain couples TRBV5-1 to TRBJ2-7; 7 positions match TRBD1. V lost 4 bases, J lost 2 bases, and 9 bases stayed unmatched. Germline V gene data show CDR1 as SGHRS and CDR2 as YFSETQ. The CDR3 loop spans 15 amino acids. The CDR3, as DNA: TGCGCCAGCAGCGATGGGACAGCCCATACCTACGAGCAGTACTTC. Translation: CASSDGTAHTYEQYF.

The CDR3 DNA sequence: TGTGCCAGCAGTGAGCGGGTGCCCGGGGAGCTGTTTTTT. It specifies CASSERVPGELFF. This chain links TRBV6-4 with TRBJ2-2; possible D gene TRBD2, 5 bases. The germline CDR1 and CDR2 sequences are MRHNA and SNTAGT. The length of the CDR3 is 13 residues. The V end was cut by 3 bases, the J end by 6 bases, with 8 bases between.

This clone was found a few times. CDR3 nucleotides: TGTGCCAGCAGTTTAGTAGCGGGGCTCACAGATACGCAGTATTTT. This gives the protein CASSLVAGLTDTQYF. The chain uses TRBV27 and TRBJ2-3; 8 nucleotides match TRBD2. The CDR3 consists of 15 residues. Germline trimming cut 2 bases from V and 2 bases from J; bases unmatched to any gene: 3. CDR1 is MNHEY and CDR2 is SMNVEV in the germline V gene (reference sequence).

The CDR3 here is CASTAALDSPLHF. CDR3 DNA: TGTGCCAGTACCGCGGCCTTGGATTCACCCCTCCACTTT. The genes are TRBV19 and TRBJ1-6, with D uncertain. Trimming cost V 7 bases and J 8 bases, with 12 bases left between them. This CDR3 is 13 amino acids long. The germline gives CDR1 LNHDA, CDR2 SQIVND (reference sequence).

V gene TRBV4-1 combines with J gene TRBJ1-2; possibly TRBD1 for D (6 bases). Germline-derived CDR1 and CDR2 are MGHRA and YSYEKL. The length of the CDR3 is 15 residues. The V end lost 0 bases, the J end lost 4 bases, and 12 bases lay between the germline ends. CDR3 sequence: CASSQDRDTSYGYTF. The CDR3 nucleotides are TGCGCCAGCAGCCAAGACCGGGACACCTCCTATGGCTACACCTTC.

This chain links TRBV4-2 with TRBJ2-7, with 7 nucleotides matching TRBD2. The J segment lost 4 bases and the V segment lost 4 bases, leaving 10 bases of the junction unmatched. Germline values: CDR1 LGHNA, CDR2 YNFKEQ. CDR3 size: 15 residues. The CDR3 region is CASSPRRGDQYEQYF. Here the CDR3 DNA reads TGTGCCAGCAGCCCGCGTCGGGGGGACCAATACGAGCAGTACTTC.